This T cell receptor (beta chain) emerged from a study of CD8 T cells in Susac syndrome. Random hexamers served to reverse transcribe roughly 0.5 to 1 ug RNA. In TCRdb, the immunoSEQ multiplex PCR reads were re-called with MiXCR into one record per CDR3 protein. In the table there are hundreds of thousands of distinct CDR3 sequences, roughly 95% of which are singletons. Per the germline V gene, CDR1 is SGDLS and CDR2 is YYNGEE. This CDR3 is built from 13 residues. The ends were cut back, 7 bases at V and 3 bases at J, with 13 bases in the middle. The CD8+ and CD4+ T cells were isolated magnetically using a negative isolation approach, whereas the TEMRA cells were enriched by FACS.

The material sequenced was CD4+ T cells from PBMCs. The TCR comes from a human donor with Susac syndrome. This chain joins TRBV9 and TRBJ1-2; D perhaps matches TRBD1 (5 bases). The chain's CDR3 is CASSTTAHYGYTF. CDR3 coding DNA: TGTGCCAGCTCGACGACAGCACACTATGGCTACACCTTC.